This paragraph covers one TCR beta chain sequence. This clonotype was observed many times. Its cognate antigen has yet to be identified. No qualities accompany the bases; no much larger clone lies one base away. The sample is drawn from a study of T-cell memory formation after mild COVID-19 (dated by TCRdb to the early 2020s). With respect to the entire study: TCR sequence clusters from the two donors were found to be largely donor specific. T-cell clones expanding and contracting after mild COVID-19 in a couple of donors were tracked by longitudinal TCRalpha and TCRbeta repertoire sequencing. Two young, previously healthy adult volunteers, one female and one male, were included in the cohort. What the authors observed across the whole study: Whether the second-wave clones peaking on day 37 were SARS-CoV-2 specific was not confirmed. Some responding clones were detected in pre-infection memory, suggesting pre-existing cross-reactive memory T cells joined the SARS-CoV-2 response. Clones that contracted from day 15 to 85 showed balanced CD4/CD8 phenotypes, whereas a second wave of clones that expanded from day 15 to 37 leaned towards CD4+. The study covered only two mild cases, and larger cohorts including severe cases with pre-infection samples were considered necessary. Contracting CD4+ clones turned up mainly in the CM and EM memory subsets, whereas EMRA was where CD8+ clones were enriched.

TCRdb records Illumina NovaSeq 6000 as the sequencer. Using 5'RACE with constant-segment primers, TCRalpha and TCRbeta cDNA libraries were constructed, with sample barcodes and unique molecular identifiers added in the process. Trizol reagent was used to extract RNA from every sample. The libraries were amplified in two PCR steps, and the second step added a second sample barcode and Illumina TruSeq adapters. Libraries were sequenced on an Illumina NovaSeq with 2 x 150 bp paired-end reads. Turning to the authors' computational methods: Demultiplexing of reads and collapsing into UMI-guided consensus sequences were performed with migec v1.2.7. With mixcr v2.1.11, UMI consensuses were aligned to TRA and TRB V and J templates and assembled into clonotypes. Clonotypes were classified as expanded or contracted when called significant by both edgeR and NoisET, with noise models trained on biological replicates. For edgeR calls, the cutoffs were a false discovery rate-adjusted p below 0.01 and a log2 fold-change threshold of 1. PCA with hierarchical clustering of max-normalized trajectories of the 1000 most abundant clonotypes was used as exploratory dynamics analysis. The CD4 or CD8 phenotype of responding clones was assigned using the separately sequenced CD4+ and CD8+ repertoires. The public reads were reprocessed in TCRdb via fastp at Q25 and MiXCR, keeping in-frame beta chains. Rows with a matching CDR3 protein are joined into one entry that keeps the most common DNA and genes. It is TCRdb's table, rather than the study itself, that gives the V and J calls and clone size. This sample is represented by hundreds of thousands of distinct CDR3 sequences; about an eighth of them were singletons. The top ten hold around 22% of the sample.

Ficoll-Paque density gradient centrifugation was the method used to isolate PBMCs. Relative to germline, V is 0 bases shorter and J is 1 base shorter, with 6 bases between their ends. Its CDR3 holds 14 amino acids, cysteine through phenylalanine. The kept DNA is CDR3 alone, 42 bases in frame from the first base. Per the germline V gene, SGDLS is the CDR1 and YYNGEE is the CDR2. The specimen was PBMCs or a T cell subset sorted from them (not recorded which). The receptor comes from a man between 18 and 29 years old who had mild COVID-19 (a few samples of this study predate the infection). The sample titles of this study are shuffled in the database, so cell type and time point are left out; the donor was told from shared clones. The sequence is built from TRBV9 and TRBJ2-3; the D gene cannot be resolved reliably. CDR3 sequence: CASSVGIGTDTQYF. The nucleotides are TGTGCCAGCAGCGTAGGGATCGGCACAGATACGCAGTATTTT. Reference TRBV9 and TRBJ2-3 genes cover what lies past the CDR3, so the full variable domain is DSGVTQTPKHLITATGQRVTLRCSPRSGDLSVYWYQQSLDQGLQFLIQYYNGEERAKGNILERFSAQQFPDLHSELNLSSLELGDSALYFCASSVGIGTDTQYFGPGTRLTVL.